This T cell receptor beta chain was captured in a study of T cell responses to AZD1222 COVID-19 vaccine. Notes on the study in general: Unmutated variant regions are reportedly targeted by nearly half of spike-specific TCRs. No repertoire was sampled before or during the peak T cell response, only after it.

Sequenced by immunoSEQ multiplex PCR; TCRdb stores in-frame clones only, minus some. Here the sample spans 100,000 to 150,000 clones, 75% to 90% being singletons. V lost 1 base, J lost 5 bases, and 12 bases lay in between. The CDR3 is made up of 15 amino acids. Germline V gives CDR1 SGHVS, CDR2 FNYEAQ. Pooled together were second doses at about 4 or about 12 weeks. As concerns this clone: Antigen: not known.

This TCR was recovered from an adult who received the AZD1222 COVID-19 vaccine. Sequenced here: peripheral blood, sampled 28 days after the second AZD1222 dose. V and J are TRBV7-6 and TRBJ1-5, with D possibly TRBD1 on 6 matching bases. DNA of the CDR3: TGTGCCAGCAGCTTAGGCGACAGGACGTATCAGCCCCAGCATTTT. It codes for CASSLGDRTYQPQHF.